These 4 T cell receptor beta chains share one sample of origin, sequenced in a study of blood T cell repertoires in COVID-19. The repertoire was sequenced with immunoSEQ multiplex PCR; TCRdb's copy has only in-frame clones and lacks some. The data hold about 240,000 clones, with 86% observed a single time. The material sequenced was PBMCs or T cells enriched from blood (not recorded which). The source of these receptors is a woman aged 35 to 49 with acute COVID-19.

V gene TRBV10-1 combines with J gene TRBJ2-1, with D possibly matching TRBD2 (5 bases). CDR1 WNHNN and CDR2 SYGVQD come from the germline V gene (reference sequence). Deletions cut 2 bases from V and 1 base from J, with 6 bases between. The CDR3 extends over 14 amino acids. The CDR3 DNA follows: TGCGCCAGCAGTGAGGCGGGTTCCTACAATGAGCAGTTCTTC. Protein product: CASSEAGSYNEQFF.

This chain links TRBV27 with TRBJ2-5, with TRBD1 matching over 8 bases. The CDR3 is 13 residues long. Germline CDR1 MNHEY, CDR2 SMNVEV (reference sequence). The ends lost 5 bases at V and 7 bases at J; junction bases unmatched: 6. CDR3 in amino acids: CASSPTQGGTQYF. The CDR3 coding sequence is TGTGCCAGCAGTCCAACACAGGGGGGGACCCAGTACTTC.

The chain has TRBV19 and TRBJ1-6; TRBD1 is a possible D gene (5 bases). The V gene lost 2 bases and the J gene lost 9 bases, with 8 bases spanning the gap. Germline CDR1 and CDR2: LNHDA and SQIVND (reference sequence). CDR3 length: 13 residues. The CDR3 sequence: CASSISGGSPLHF. The CDR3, as DNA: TGTGCCAGTAGTATATCGGGGGGTTCACCCCTCCACTTT.

This chain joins TRBV25-1 and TRBJ2-2, with 7 bases matching TRBD1. V lost 2 bases to trimming and J lost 0 bases; unmatched junction nucleotides: 3. The CDR3 totals 16 residues. Germline V CDR1 and CDR2: MGHDK, SYGVNS. CDR3 DNA sequence: TGTGCCAGCAGTGAACCGGGACAGTCGAACACCGGGGAGCTGTTTTTT. This codes for CASSEPGQSNTGELFF.